The 13 T cell receptor beta chains listed next were all sequenced from one sample in a study of T-cell memory formation after mild COVID-19. One entry per CDR3 protein results from TCRdb running MiXCR on the 5' RACE reads. The table shows about 240,000 distinct CDR3 sequences, with 8% to 10% occurring only once. Source material: PBMCs or a T cell subset sorted from them (not recorded which). These receptors were taken from a man between 18 and 29 years old who had mild COVID-19 (a few samples of this study predate the infection). Cell type and time point are not known.

The V call is TRBV12-5, the J call TRBJ2-2; the match to TRBD2 covers 8 bases. This CDR3 is 17 amino acids long. Trimming cost V 4 bases and J 5 bases; bases outside gene matches: 12. Germline CDR1 and CDR2: LGHNT and FRNRAP. The CDR3 sequence: CASGSIGAGVETGELFF. The CDR3 coding sequence is TGTGCTAGTGGTTCAATTGGAGCGGGAGTCGAGACCGGGGAGCTGTTTTTT.

The chain recombines TRBV3-1 with TRBJ2-3; D unclear. CDR1 is LGHDT, CDR2 YNNKEL, per germline (reference sequence). The V and J ends lost 3 bases and 4 bases respectively, with 8 bases between them. This CDR3 has 13 residues. The CDR3 coding sequence is TGTGCCAGCAGCCAGTTGTTCGCAGATACGCAGTATTTT. Encoded protein: CASSQLFADTQYF.

Here the CDR3 DNA reads TGCGCCAGCAGCTTGGAGGGACAGGGAACTGAAGCTTTCTTT. This codes for CASSLEGQGTEAFF. This chain links TRBV5-1 with TRBJ1-1, with 9 bases matching TRBD1. The CDR3 is 14 residues long. V dropped 0 bases and J dropped 5; count of bases not matched to a gene: 2. The germline gives CDR1 SGHRS, CDR2 YFSETQ.

This chain links TRBV5-1 with TRBJ2-3; D is unresolved. V shed 8 bases and J shed 7 bases, with 23 bases lying between them. This CDR3 comprises 15 residues. Germline loops: CDR1 SGHRS, CDR2 YFSETQ. CDR3 in amino acids: CASSPAVFTENTQYF. The DNA for the CDR3 is TGCGCCAGTAGCCCAGCAGTGTTCACCGAAAATACGCAGTATTTT.

The CDR3 DNA follows: TGCAGCGTTCATGATGACAGGAGGGAGACCCAGTACTTC. The encoded protein is CSVHDDRRETQYF. This chain joins TRBV29-1 and TRBJ2-5, with D maybe TRBD1 (6 bases). The germline V gene encodes CDR1 SQVTM and CDR2 ANQGSEA. The CDR3 loop spans 13 amino acids. V lost 5 bases and J 5 bases, leaving 15 bases between the germline ends.

The chain combines TRBV7-2 with TRBJ1-2; no clear D gene. Trimming took 2 bases from V and 0 from J, leaving 16 bases between them. This CDR3 is 17 amino acids long. CDR1 SGHTA and CDR2 FQGNSA come from the germline V gene. CDR3 loop: CASSLSPELSSNYGYTF. The CDR3 DNA follows: TGTGCCAGCAGCTTATCCCCCGAACTTTCTTCTAACTATGGCTACACCTTC.

This clonotype was seen more than once but under ten times. V is TRBV12-3 or TRBV12-4 and J is TRBJ2-7, with D uncertain. The CDR3 has 14 residues. Trimming left V 2 bases short and J 2 bases short, with 10 bases between. The CDR3, as DNA: TGTGCCAGCAGTTTAAGTGTCATTACCTACGAGCAGTACTTC. It codes for CASSLSVITYEQYF.

This rearrangement joins TRBV2 to TRBJ1-5; 8 nucleotides align to TRBD1. The CDR3 consists of 14 residues. Germline loops: CDR1 SNHLY, CDR2 FYNNEI. V was pared by 3 bases and J by 5 bases, with 3 bases of the junction left unmatched. The CDR3 spells CASSDVGQDQPQHF. CDR3 bases: TGTGCCAGCAGTGATGTGGGACAGGATCAGCCCCAGCATTTT. The complete variable domain, with remaining parts taken from reference TRBV2 and TRBJ1-5, reads EPEVTQTPSHQVTQMGQEVILRCVPISNHLYFYWYRQILGQKVEFLVSFYNNEISEKSEIFDDQFSVERPDGSNFTLKIRSTKLEDSAMYFCASSDVGQDQPQHFGDGTRLSIL.

The chain links TRBV5-1 to TRBJ2-5; TRBD2 matches 9 bases. Trimming took 4 bases from V and 3 from J; bases not matched to a gene: 1. Germline CDR1 SGHRS, CDR2 YFSETQ. The CDR3 runs to 13 residues. The CDR3 DNA reads as TGCGCCAGCAGCCGGACTAGCGAAGAGACCCAGTACTTC. Its translation: CASSRTSEETQYF.

This clonotype occurred a few times. The chain couples TRBV20-1 to TRBJ2-3; the D gene could be TRBD1 or TRBD2 (5 bases each). Trimming left V 3 bases short and J 3 bases short, with 16 bases between. Germline assignment: CDR1 DFQATT and CDR2 SNEGSKA (reference sequence). This CDR3 is 15 amino acids long. CDR3 sequence: CSASSRDGTTDTQYF. CDR3 in DNA: TGCAGTGCTAGTTCGAGGGACGGTACTACAGATACGCAGTATTTT.

The gene calls are TRBV12-3 or TRBV12-4 and TRBJ2-4; tentatively, D is TRBD1 (5 bases). This CDR3 is built from 12 residues. V was clipped by 11 bases and J by 5 bases, with 13 bases between them. CDR3 DNA sequence: TGTGCCTGTAGGGGTGTACAAAACATTCAGTACTTC. Its translation: CACRGVQNIQYF.

This chain links TRBV18 with TRBJ2-3, with 8 bases lining up with TRBD1. The germline CDR1 and CDR2 sequences are KGHSH and LQKENI. The length of the CDR3 is 16 residues. V was pared by 0 bases and J by 4 bases, with 6 bases of the junction left unmatched. The CDR3, as DNA: TGTGCCAGCTCACCACCGGACAGGGCCCCACCAGATACGCAGTATTTT. Its protein is CASSPPDRAPPDTQYF.

This clonotype occurred a few times. The V call is TRBV20-1, the J call TRBJ2-3; 8 nucleotides agree with TRBD2. Germline values: CDR1 DFQATT, CDR2 SNEGSKA (reference sequence). The CDR3 totals 15 residues. J was trimmed by 6 bases and V by 0 bases; bases with no gene match: 8. CDR3 DNA: TGCAGTGCTAGAGATCTCCAGCGGGGGCGGGATACGCAGTATTTT. It translates to CSARDLQRGRDTQYF.